Following are 17 T cell receptor beta chains from one sample sequenced in a study of T-cell memory formation after mild COVID-19 (dated by TCRdb to the early 2020s). Library creation used 5' RACE. Sequencer: Illumina NovaSeq 6000. TCRdb itself trimmed the public reads at Q25 with fastp, ran MiXCR and retained productive beta chains. Rows with a matching CDR3 protein are joined into one entry that keeps the most common DNA and genes. The table for this sample lists under 450,000 distinct CDR3 sequences; under 25% of them were counted only once. About an eighth of the sample is held by the ten biggest clonotypes. The specimen was PBMCs or a T cell subset sorted from them (not recorded which). The receptors were gathered from an adult woman who had mild COVID-19 (a few samples of this study predate the infection). The sample titles of this study are shuffled in the database, so cell type and time point are left out; the donor was told from shared clones.

This clonotype showed up just a few times. CDR3 in DNA: TGCAGCGTTAGTGGGGGCGCAGTATACGAGCAGTACTTC. It encodes CSVSGGAVYEQYF. J is TRBJ2-7 and V is TRBV29-1, with D perhaps TRBD1 (6 bases). CDR1 and CDR2 (germline): SQVTM, ANQGSEA. V lost 5 bases, J lost 4 bases, and 15 bases lay in between. This CDR3 comprises 13 residues.

This clonotype was detected only a few times. This chain uses TRBV11-2 with TRBJ2-7; 12 nucleotides align to TRBD2. Germline CDR1 SGHAT, CDR2 FQNNGV. The CDR3 has 14 amino acids. The V and J ends lost 5 bases and 9 bases, in that order; junction bases with no gene match: 8. The DNA of the CDR3 is TGTGCCAGCAGCCCGACTAGCGGGAGTCCAGGGCAGTACTTC. Translated: CASSPTSGSPGQYF.

The rearrangement joins TRBV4-1 to TRBJ2-4; 8 bases fit TRBD1. Germline CDR1 MGHRA, CDR2 YSYEKL. The CDR3 runs to 20 residues. The V gene end was trimmed by 4 bases and the J gene end by 7 bases; junction bases not matched to a gene: 24. The CDR3 is CASSPYSPAITGGERNIQYF. DNA for the CDR3: TGCGCCAGCAGCCCCTACTCCCCCGCTATTACAGGGGGTGAGAGGAACATTCAGTACTTC.

This clonotype was found a few times. The chain combines TRBV12-3 or TRBV12-4 with TRBJ1-5; TRBD1 aligns across 7 bases. The CDR3 has 14 amino acids. The J segment lost 7 bases and the V segment lost 7 bases, leaving 10 bases of the junction unmatched. The chain's CDR3 is CASILEGAGQPQHF. For the CDR3, the DNA is TGTGCCAGCATCCTGGAGGGGGCAGGACAGCCCCAGCATTTT.

This clonotype was seen many times. The chain combines TRBV5-1 with TRBJ2-7; D perhaps matches TRBD2 (5 bases). Per germline, CDR1 SGHRS and CDR2 YFSETQ. Trimming removed 0 bases from V and 0 bases from J, with 7 bases in between. CDR3 size: 14 residues. CDR3 in amino acids: CASSLAGNSYEQYF. The CDR3 DNA is TGCGCCAGCAGCTTGGCCGGGAACTCCTACGAGCAGTACTTC.

The V and J genes are TRBV7-2 and TRBJ2-3; D is uncertain. Germline CDR1 reads SGHTA; CDR2 reads FQGNSA. With 1 base removed from V and 2 bases from J, the gap between germline ends came to 7 bases. CDR3 size: 14 residues. CDR3: CASSLVQPTDTQYF. CDR3 bases: TGTGCCAGCAGCTTAGTACAGCCCACAGATACGCAGTATTTT.

The chain combines TRBV4-1 with TRBJ2-7; D unclear. Germline loops: CDR1 MGHRA, CDR2 YSYEKL. CDR3 length: 13 amino acids. Trimming took off 0 bases at V and 3 bases at J, with 6 bases between the two ends. As DNA, the CDR3 is TGCGCCAGCAGCCAAGATAACCGCTACGAGCAGTACTTC. Amino acids: CASSQDNRYEQYF.

This clonotype occurred a few times. The gene calls are TRBV30 and TRBJ2-2, with TRBD2 as a possible D gene (6 bases). The V and J ends lost 8 bases and 0 bases respectively, with 19 bases between them. The CDR3 spans 16 residues. Germline assignment: CDR1 GTSNPN and CDR2 SVGIG (reference sequence). This CDR3 is CAATQGLLSNTGELFF. CDR3 DNA: TGTGCCGCTACTCAGGGACTCCTGTCGAACACCGGGGAGCTGTTTTTT.

The gene calls are TRBV5-1 and TRBJ2-1; D remains unclear. CDR3 length: 14 amino acids. Germline V gene sequence: CDR1 SGHRS, CDR2 YFSETQ. Trimming removed 0 bases at V and 5 bases at J, with 9 bases between. The CDR3 nucleotides read TGCGCCAGCAGCTTGGATATGGCAAACAATGAGCAGTTCTTC. It yields the protein CASSLDMANNEQFF.

The chain uses TRBV20-1 and TRBJ2-1; no clear D. The CDR3 is 14 amino acids. Germline CDR1 and CDR2: DFQATT and SNEGSKA (reference sequence). Deletions cut 3 bases from V and 3 bases from J, with 12 bases between. CDR3 coding DNA: TGCAGTGCTAGGAGGTTATCGGGCTACAATGAGCAGTTCTTC. The encoded protein is CSARRLSGYNEQFF.

This chain connects TRBV6-2 or TRBV6-3 to TRBJ2-7; D ambiguous. V dropped 6 bases and J dropped 9 bases, with 18 bases sitting between them. The CDR3 runs to 13 residues. CDR1 and CDR2 (germline): MNHEY, SVGEGT. The CDR3 loop reads CASRTQRQPAQYF. Here the CDR3 DNA reads TGTGCCAGCAGAACTCAACGGCAACCCGCGCAGTACTTC.

Comment on this clonotype: The junction and the germline gene differ at one end; a read error may be behind it. V usage is TRBV7-7 and J usage is TRBJ2-5; TRBD2 agrees at 8 bases. This CDR3 is built from 16 residues. CDR1 is SSHAT and CDR2 is FNYEAQ in the germline V gene (reference sequence). The CDR3 coding sequence is TGTGCTAGCAGCTCCCAAGGCGGGAGGAAAGGAGAGACCCAGTACTTC. Encoded protein: CASSSQGGRKGETQYF.

This clonotype was seen more than once but under ten times. This chain links TRBV6-2 or TRBV6-3 with TRBJ2-7; 7 bases match TRBD2. The V segment lost 7 bases and the J segment 3 bases; nucleotides outside the gene matches: 9. Looked up from germline, CDR1 is MNHEY and CDR2 is SVGEGT. The CDR3 extends over 14 amino acids. The CDR3 sequence is CASNDGGYNYEQYF. In nucleotides, the CDR3 is TGTGCCAGCAACGACGGGGGGTACAACTACGAGCAGTACTTC.

Only a few counts were recorded for this clonotype. This chain links TRBV29-1 with TRBJ2-3; 8 bases fit TRBD1. Germline V gene sequence: CDR1 SQVTM, CDR2 ANQGSEA. After removal of 0 bases from V and 6 bases from J, the junction contained 17 bases not matched to a gene. The CDR3 extends over 18 amino acids. The chain's CDR3 is CSVEDKRGTGVFGDTQYF. As DNA, the CDR3 is TGCAGCGTTGAAGATAAGAGGGGGACAGGCGTTTTCGGGGATACGCAGTATTTT.

This clonotype was picked up many times. The chain is built from TRBV12-3 or TRBV12-4 and TRBJ2-1, with TRBD2 matching 8 bases. Trimming removed 6 bases from V and 15 bases from J; junction bases left unmatched: 13. This CDR3 contains 13 residues. This CDR3 is CASSHIPGGGSFF. The DNA of the CDR3 is TGTGCCAGCAGCCACATACCCGGGGGGGGATCGTTCTTC.

This clonotype was counted between two and nine times. This chain uses TRBV6-2 or TRBV6-3 with TRBJ2-1, with D unclear. Germline assignment: CDR1 MNHEY and CDR2 SVGEGT. Trimming took 3 bases from V and 6 from J, leaving 6 bases between them. The CDR3 consists of 12 residues. The CDR3 region has the DNA TGTGCCAGCAGTTATGATCGCAATGAGCAGTTCTTC. Translated: CASSYDRNEQFF.

CDR3 protein: CASSWVTGTTNTEAFF. Written as DNA, the CDR3 is TGTGCCAGCAGCTGGGTGACAGGGACGACGAACACTGAAGCTTTCTTT. The genes are TRBV7-2 and TRBJ1-1; 7 bases are a match to TRBD1. After removal of 4 bases from V and 1 base from J, the junction contained 9 bases not matched to a gene. From germline, CDR1 is SGHTA and CDR2 FQGNSA. This CDR3 is 16 amino acids long.